The clone carrying this TCR beta chain was seen a handful of times. Antigen unknown. PCR primers comprised 60 Vbeta and 13 Jbeta primers. Clones were read by immunoSEQ multiplex PCR, and TCRdb kept only the in-frame ones, dropping some. The table records 95,000 to 120,000 clones, approximately 74% of them present only once. V shed 2 bases, J shed 9 bases, and the junction held 11 bases outside the gene matches. The length of the CDR3 is 16 residues. Germline V lookup: CDR1 SGDLS, CDR2 YYNGEE. The data were obtained in a study of cytomegalovirus exposure and HLA in healthy donors. General study results and limits: The study found most TCR sequences rare, yet found some public TCRs in many donors. Later analysis demonstrated an association between a missense DCLRE1C variant and TCR beta V- and J-gene trimming. Because they were indistinguishable, some V segments, including TRBV6-2 and TRBV6-3, were excluded.

The chain links TRBV9 to TRBJ2-1; 10 bases are a match to TRBD2. The sequenced material came from PBMCs. The sequence came from a woman aged 40 to 49 in good health and CMV-seropositive. The CDR3 here is CASSVRSSGRATEQFF. CDR3 sequence (DNA): TGTGCCAGCAGCGTTCGGTCCAGCGGGAGGGCCACTGAGCAGTTCTTC.